This is a list of T cell receptor beta chains from one sample in a study of lymphopenia after photon versus proton radiotherapy. TCRdb's copy holds only in-frame clones and misses some; the assay was immunoSEQ multiplex PCR. Among 50,000 to 65,000 clones, around 87% were seen once, and the ten largest hold roughly 12%. Source: peripheral blood, taken from a patient treated with proton-based radiotherapy. These receptors were collected from a man older than 75 with esophageal cancer. The CDR3 runs from the conserved cysteine through the conserved F or W. D genes are given only for firm matches. Clone size is given for some rows only: seen once, a few or many times, or a class if the clone is expanded.

TRBV14	-	TRBJ2-7	-	TGTGCCAGCAGCAGAATATGGGAGCAGTACTTC	CASSRIWEQYF
TRBV4-1	-	TRBJ2-3	-	TGCGCCAGCAGCCGCAGGGACACAGATACGCAGTATTTT	CASSRRDTDTQYF
TRBV5-1	-	TRBJ2-5	-	TGCGCCAGCAGCCCGCCGGACGATCAGACCCAGTACTTC	CASSPPDDQTQYF
TRBV4-1	-	TRBJ1-5	-	TGCGCCAGCAGCCCGGGATCCCGAGGGTGGGTCAATCAGCCCCAGCATTTT	CASSPGSRGWVNQPQHF
TRBV30	-	TRBJ1-2	-	TGTGCCTGGAGTGTACAAATTGATCAACGAGGCTACACCTTC	CAWSVQIDQRGYTF
TRBV7-9	-	TRBJ2-7	TRBD1	TGTGCCAGCAGCTCCGGGACAGGGGCCCCCTACGAGCAGTACTTC	CASSSGTGAPYEQYF
TRBV6-5	-	TRBJ1-1	-	TGTGCCAGCAGTCCTTATGGTCGTAGACTTGAAGCTTTCTTT	CASSPYGRRLEAFF
TRBV30	-	TRBJ2-5	-	TGTGCCTGTTCGGGGGCTAGCGGCCCTCAAGAGACCCAGTACTTC	CACSGASGPQETQYF
TRBV6-6	-	TRBJ2-3	-	TGTGCCAGCAGTTACTCGAGACAGCCAACAGATACGCAGTATTTT	CASSYSRQPTDTQYF
TRBV4-1	-	TRBJ1-5	-	TGCGCCAGCAGCCGCCGGGAGAATCAGCCCCAGCATTTT	CASSRRENQPQHF
TRBV19	-	TRBJ1-2	-	TGTGCCAGTAGTTGGGTCGGCGGGGTAGGGTATGGCTACACCTTC	CASSWVGGVGYGYTF
TRBV7-9	-	TRBJ2-1	-	TGTGCCCACGGGACCGTCGCCTACAATGAGCAGTTCTTC	CAHGTVAYNEQFF
TRBV6-6	-	TRBJ1-2	TRBD1	TGTGCCAGCAGTTACTACCCGGGACAGGGTGACTATGGCTACACCTTC	CASSYYPGQGDYGYTF
TRBV6-1	-	TRBJ1-5	TRBD1	TGTGCCAGCAGTGTACAGGGGGCACGGCAGCCCCAGCATTTT	CASSVQGARQPQHF
TRBV29-1	-	TRBJ2-3	-	TGCAGCGTTGGCCCACGAGATACGCAGTATTTT	CSVGPRDTQYF
TRBV10-2	-	TRBJ2-5	-	TGCGCCAGCAGTGAGTTTGGAGGGACGGCCCCGGTGGAGACCCAGTACTTC	CASSEFGGTAPVETQYF
TRBV27	-	TRBJ1-1	-	TGTGCCAGCAGTTCCCGAGCAGGGACGGGGACTGAAGCTTTCTTT	CASSSRAGTGTEAFF
TRBV4-3	-	TRBJ2-7	TRBD2	TGCGCCAGCAGCCGGAAACTAGCGGGAGAACACGAGCAGTACTTC	CASSRKLAGEHEQYF
TRBV6-6	-	TRBJ2-7	-	TGTGCCAGCAGTTACTCTGGCGGACCCTACGAGCAGTACTTC	CASSYSGGPYEQYF
TRBV19	-	TRBJ1-5	TRBD1	TGTGCCAGTGCAGGGGGAGTTATTAGCAATCAGCCCCAGCATTTT	CASAGGVISNQPQHF
TRBV11-3	-	TRBJ2-3	-	TGTGCCAGCAGCCCTGGGGACTCCCGATTCACAGATACGCAGTATTTT	CASSPGDSRFTDTQYF
TRBV2	-	TRBJ1-6	-	TGTGCCAGCAGACGGGACCGCACATATTCACCCCTCCACTTT	CASRRDRTYSPLHF
TRBV5-1	-	TRBJ1-6	-	TGCGCCAGCAGCTTGGAGAGGGCCGATGCTTCACCCCTCCACTTT	CASSLERADASPLHF
TRBV11-2	-	TRBJ1-4	-	TGTGCCAGCGGCCCAATTGCAACTAATGAAAAACTGTTTTTT	CASGPIATNEKLFF
TRBV19	-	TRBJ1-2	-	TGTGCCAGTAGTACCCTAGGGAAGGGAGTTAACTATGGCTACACCTTC	CASSTLGKGVNYGYTF
TRBV6-1	once	TRBJ1-5	-	TGTGCCAGCAGTGAATGGCGGGTGGGTCAGCCCCAGCATTTT	CASSEWRVGQPQHF
TRBV9	many	TRBJ2-3	TRBD2	TGTGCCAGTACTTATGGACTAGCGGGAGTCACAGATACGCAGTATTTT	CASTYGLAGVTDTQYF
TRBV5-8	once	TRBJ2-2	TRBD1	TGTGCCAGCAGTTGGGGCAGGGGGCGAGCAACCGGGGAGCTGTTTTTT	CASSWGRGRATGELFF
TRBV5-4	-	TRBJ2-6	TRBD2	TGTGCCAGCAGCTTGGGTGCTTCTTGGGGGGGCTCTGGGGCCAACGTCCTGACTTTC	CASSLGASWGGSGANVLTF